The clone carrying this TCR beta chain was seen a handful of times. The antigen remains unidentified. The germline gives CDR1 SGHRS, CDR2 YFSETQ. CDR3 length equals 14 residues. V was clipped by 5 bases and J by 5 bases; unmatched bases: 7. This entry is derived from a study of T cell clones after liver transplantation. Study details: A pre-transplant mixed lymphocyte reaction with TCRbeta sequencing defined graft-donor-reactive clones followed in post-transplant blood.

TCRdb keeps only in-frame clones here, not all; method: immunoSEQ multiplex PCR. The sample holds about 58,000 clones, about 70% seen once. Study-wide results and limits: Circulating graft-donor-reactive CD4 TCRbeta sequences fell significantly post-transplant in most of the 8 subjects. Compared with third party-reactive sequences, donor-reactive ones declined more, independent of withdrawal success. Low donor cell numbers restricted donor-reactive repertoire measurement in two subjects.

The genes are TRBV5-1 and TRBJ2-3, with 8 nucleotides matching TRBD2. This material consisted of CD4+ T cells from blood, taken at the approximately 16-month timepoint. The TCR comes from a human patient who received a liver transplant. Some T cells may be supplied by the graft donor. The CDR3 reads CASRLAAQGDTQYF. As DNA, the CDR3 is TGCGCCAGCAGACTAGCGGCTCAGGGAGATACGCAGTATTTT.